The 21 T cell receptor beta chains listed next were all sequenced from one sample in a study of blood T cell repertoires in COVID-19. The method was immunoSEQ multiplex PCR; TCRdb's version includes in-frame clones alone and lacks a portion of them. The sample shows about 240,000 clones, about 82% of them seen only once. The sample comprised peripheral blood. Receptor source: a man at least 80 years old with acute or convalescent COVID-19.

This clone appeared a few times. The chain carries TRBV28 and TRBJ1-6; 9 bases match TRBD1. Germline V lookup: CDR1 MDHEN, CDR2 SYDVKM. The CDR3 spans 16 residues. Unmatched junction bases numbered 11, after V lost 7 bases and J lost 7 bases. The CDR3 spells CASIKRGQGHNSPLHF. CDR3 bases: TGTGCCAGCATTAAGCGGGGACAGGGACACAATTCACCCCTCCACTTT.

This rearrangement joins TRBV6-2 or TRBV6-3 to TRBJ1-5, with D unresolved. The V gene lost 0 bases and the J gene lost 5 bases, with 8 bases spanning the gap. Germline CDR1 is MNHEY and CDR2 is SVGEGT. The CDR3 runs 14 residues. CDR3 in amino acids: CASSYSGGDQPQHF. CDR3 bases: TGTGCCAGCAGTTACTCAGGCGGGGATCAGCCCCAGCATTTT.

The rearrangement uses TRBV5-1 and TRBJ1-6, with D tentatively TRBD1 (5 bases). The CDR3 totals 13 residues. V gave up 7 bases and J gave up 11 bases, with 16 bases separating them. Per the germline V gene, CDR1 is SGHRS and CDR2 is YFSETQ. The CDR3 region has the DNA TGCGCCAGCGGGGGAGGGGAGCGGACACCCCTCCACTTT. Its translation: CASGGGERTPLHF.

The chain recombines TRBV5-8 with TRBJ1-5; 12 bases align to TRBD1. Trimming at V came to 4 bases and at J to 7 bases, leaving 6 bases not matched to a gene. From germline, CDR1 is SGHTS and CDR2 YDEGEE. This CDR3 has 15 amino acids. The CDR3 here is CASSPGTGGRQPQHF. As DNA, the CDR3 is TGTGCCAGCAGCCCCGGGACAGGGGGCCGGCAGCCCCAGCATTTT. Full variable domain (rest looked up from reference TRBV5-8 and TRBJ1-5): EAGVTQSPTHLIKTRGQQATLRCSPISGHTSVYWYQQALGLGLQFLLWYDEGEERNRGNFPPRFSGRQFPNYSSELNVNALELEDSALYLCASSPGTGGRQPQHFGDGTRLSIL.

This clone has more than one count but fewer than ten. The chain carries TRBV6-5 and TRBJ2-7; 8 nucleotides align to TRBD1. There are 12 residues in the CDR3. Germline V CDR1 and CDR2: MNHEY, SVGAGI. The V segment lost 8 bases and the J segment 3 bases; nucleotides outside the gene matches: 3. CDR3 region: CASGQGDYEQYF. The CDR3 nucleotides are TGTGCCAGCGGACAGGGAGACTACGAGCAGTACTTC.

CDR3 coding DNA: TGTGCCAGCAGTGATTCGGCTAGCGGGTTGCAGTATTTT. This sequence encodes CASSDSASGLQYF. The chain has TRBV2 and TRBJ2-3, with 8 bases lining up with TRBD2. J was trimmed by 11 bases and V by 3 bases; bases with no gene match: 7. This CDR3 spans 13 amino acids. Germline CDR1 is SNHLY and CDR2 is FYNNEI.

CDR3 in amino acids: CAISGVRTVTYEQYF. The CDR3 nucleotides are TGTGCCATCAGTGGTGTGAGGACAGTAACCTACGAGCAGTACTTC. This sequence joins TRBV10-3 and TRBJ2-7, with D tentatively TRBD1 (6 bases). The germline V and J ends were trimmed by 4 bases and 2 bases, with 15 bases remaining between them. The CDR3 totals 15 residues. The germline CDR1 and CDR2 sequences are ENHRY and SYGVKD.

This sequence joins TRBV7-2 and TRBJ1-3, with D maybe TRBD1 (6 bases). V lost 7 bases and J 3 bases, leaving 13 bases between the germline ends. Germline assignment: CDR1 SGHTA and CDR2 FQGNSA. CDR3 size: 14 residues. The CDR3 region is CASTLLGGGNTIYF. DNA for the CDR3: TGTGCCAGCACCCTGCTAGGGGGTGGAAACACCATATATTTT. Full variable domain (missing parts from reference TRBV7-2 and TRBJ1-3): GAGVSQSPSNKVTEKGKDVELRCDPISGHTALYWYRQSLGQGLEFLIYFQGNSAPDKSGLPSDRFSAERTGGSVSTLTIQRTQQEDSAVYLCASTLLGGGNTIYFGEGSWLTVV.

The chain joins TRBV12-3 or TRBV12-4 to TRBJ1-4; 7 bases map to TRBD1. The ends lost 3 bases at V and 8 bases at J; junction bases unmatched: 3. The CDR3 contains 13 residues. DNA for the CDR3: TGTGCCAGCAGTTTGGCAGGGGGGGAAAAACTGTTTTTT. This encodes CASSLAGGEKLFF.

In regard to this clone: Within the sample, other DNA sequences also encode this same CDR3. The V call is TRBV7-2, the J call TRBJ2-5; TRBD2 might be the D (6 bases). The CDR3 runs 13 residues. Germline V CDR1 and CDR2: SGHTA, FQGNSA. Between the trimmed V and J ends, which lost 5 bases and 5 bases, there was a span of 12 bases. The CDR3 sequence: CASSRGKGETQYF. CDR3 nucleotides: TGTGCCAGCAGCCGCGGGAAGGGGGAGACCCAGTACTTC.

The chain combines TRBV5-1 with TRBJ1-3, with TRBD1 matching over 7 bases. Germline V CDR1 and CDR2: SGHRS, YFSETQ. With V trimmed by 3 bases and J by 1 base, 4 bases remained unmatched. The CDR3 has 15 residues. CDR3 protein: CASSWGQSSGNTIYF. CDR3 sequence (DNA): TGCGCCAGCAGCTGGGGACAGAGTTCTGGAAACACCATATATTTT. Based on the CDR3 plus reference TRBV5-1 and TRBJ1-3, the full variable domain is KAGVTQTPRYLIKTRGQQVTLSCSPISGHRSVSWYQQTPGQGLQFLFEYFSETQRNKGNFPGRFSGRQFSNSRSEMNVSTLELGDSALYLCASSWGQSSGNTIYFGEGSWLTVV.

CDR3 loop: CASSLYAYNEQFF. The CDR3 DNA reads as TGTGCCAGCAGCCTTTATGCCTACAATGAGCAGTTCTTC. This chain uses TRBV7-2 with TRBJ2-1; no reliable D call. Looked up from germline, CDR1 is SGHTA and CDR2 is FQGNSA. The length of the CDR3 is 13 residues. V was trimmed by 5 bases and J by 2 bases, leaving 7 bases between them.

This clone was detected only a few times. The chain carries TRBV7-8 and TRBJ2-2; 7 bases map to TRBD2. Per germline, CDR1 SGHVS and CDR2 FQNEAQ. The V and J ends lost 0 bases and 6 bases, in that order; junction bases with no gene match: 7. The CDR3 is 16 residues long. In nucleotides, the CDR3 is TGTGCCAGCAGCTTAGCGGGGAGGGGCGCCCCCGGGGAGCTGTTTTTT. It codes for CASSLAGRGAPGELFF.

Here the CDR3 reads CASRSATGDFDEQYF. CDR3 sequence (DNA): TGCGCCAGCAGATCTGCGACAGGGGATTTCGACGAGCAGTACTTC. The genes are TRBV5-1 and TRBJ2-7; 8 bases align to TRBD1. The CDR3 covers 15 residues. Trimming removed 5 bases from V and 5 bases from J; junction bases left unmatched: 12. Germline values: CDR1 SGHRS, CDR2 YFSETQ.

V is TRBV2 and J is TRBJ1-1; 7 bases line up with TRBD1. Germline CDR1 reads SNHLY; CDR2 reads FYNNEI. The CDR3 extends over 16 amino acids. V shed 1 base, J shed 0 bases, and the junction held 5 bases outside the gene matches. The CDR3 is CASSEETGWMNTEAFF. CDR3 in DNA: TGTGCCAGCAGTGAAGAGACAGGGTGGATGAACACTGAAGCTTTCTTT.

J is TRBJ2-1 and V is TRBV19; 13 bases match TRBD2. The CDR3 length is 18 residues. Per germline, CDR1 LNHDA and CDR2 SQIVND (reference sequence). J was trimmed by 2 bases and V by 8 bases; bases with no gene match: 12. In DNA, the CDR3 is TGTGCCAGTGACGTTTCAACCGGGACTAGCGGGGCCTACAATGAGCAGTTCTTC. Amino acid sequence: CASDVSTGTSGAYNEQFF.

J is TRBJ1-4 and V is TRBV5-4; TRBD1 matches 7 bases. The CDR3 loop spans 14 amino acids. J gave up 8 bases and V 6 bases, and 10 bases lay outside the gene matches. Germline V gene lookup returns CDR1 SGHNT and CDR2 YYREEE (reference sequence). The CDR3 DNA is TGTGCCAGCAAAAGGTCGACAGGGAACGAAAAACTGTTTTTT. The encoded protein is CASKRSTGNEKLFF. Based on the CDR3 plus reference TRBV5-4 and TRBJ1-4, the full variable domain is ETGVTQSPTHLIKTRGQQVTLRCSSQSGHNTVSWYQQALGQGPQFIFQYYREEENGRGNFPPRFSGLQFPNYSSELNVNALELDDSALYLCASKRSTGNEKLFFGSGTQLSVL.

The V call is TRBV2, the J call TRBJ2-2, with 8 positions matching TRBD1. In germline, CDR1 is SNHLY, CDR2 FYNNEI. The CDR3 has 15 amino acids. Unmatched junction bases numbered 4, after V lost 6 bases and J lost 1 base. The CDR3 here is CASRAGQENTGELFF. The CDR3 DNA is TGTGCCAGCAGGGCGGGACAGGAGAACACCGGGGAGCTGTTTTTT.

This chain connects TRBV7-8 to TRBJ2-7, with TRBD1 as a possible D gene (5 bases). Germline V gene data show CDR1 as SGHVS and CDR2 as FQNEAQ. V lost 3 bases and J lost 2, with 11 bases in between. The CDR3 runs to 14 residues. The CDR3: CASSFAGKTYEQYF. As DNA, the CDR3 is TGTGCCAGCAGCTTTGCAGGGAAAACCTACGAGCAGTACTTC.

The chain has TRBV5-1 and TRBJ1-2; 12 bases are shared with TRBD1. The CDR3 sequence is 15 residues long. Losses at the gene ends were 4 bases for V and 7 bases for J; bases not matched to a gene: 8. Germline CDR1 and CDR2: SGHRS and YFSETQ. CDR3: CASSNSGQGAGGYTF. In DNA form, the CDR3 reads TGCGCCAGCAGCAACTCGGGACAGGGGGCGGGTGGCTACACCTTC.

The CDR3 region has the DNA TGCAGTGCTAGTCCACAGTCAAGCTCTGGATACCTCCACTTT. Amino acid sequence: CSASPQSSSGYLHF. This chain links TRBV20-1 with TRBJ1-6, with D hard to call. Trimming stripped 3 bases from V and 15 bases from J, with 21 bases between. Germline loops: CDR1 DFQATT, CDR2 SNEGSKA (reference sequence). This CDR3 has 14 residues.